The 9 T cell receptor beta chains below all came from one sample that was sequenced in a study of blood T cell repertoires in COVID-19. The assay was immunoSEQ multiplex PCR, and TCRdb's table has in-frame clones only and misses some. The sample holds 150,000 or so clones, 80% to 90% seen once. The sample was peripheral blood. These receptors were collected from a woman in her 70s with acute or convalescent COVID-19.

This clone has just a few counts. The chain has TRBV3-1 (or the pseudogene TRBV3-2) and TRBJ1-3; D gene ambiguous. Trimming removed 1 base from V and 4 bases from J, with 8 bases in between. The germline V gene encodes CDR1 LGHDT and CDR2 YNNKEL (reference sequence). This CDR3 region has 14 residues. CDR3 bases: TGTGCCAGCAGCCAAGCTACAGACGGAAACACCATATATTTT. This sequence encodes CASSQATDGNTIYF.

This clone was seen a few times. The rearrangement links TRBV7-9 to TRBJ1-4; the match to TRBD1 covers 8 bases. The germline gives CDR1 SEHNR, CDR2 FQNEAQ (reference sequence). The V gene end was trimmed by 5 bases and the J gene end by 7 bases; junction bases not matched to a gene: 3. This CDR3 comprises 13 residues. Written as DNA, the CDR3 is TGTGCCAGCAGCCCGGACAGGGTTGAAAAACTGTTTTTT. It translates to CASSPDRVEKLFF.

The chain joins TRBV6-6 to TRBJ1-1; the D gene is possibly TRBD1 (5 bases). Trimming pared 4 bases from V and 6 bases from J, leaving 15 bases between. The CDR3 length is 14 residues. Germline V lookup: CDR1 MNHNY, CDR2 SVGAGI (reference sequence). CDR3 residues: CASSFLQEGAEAFF. CDR3 bases: TGTGCCAGCAGTTTCCTACAGGAGGGTGCTGAAGCTTTCTTT.

The chain combines TRBV5-1 with TRBJ2-5, with 8 bases lining up with TRBD2. Unmatched junction bases numbered 14, after V lost 4 bases and J lost 9 bases. CDR1 is SGHRS, CDR2 YFSETQ, per germline. The CDR3 runs 15 residues. The CDR3 is CASSGIAGPMIPQYF. The CDR3, as DNA: TGCGCCAGCAGCGGGATAGCGGGACCTATGATACCCCAGTACTTC.

The V call is TRBV7-3, the J call TRBJ2-7; 7 bases fit TRBD2. The germline CDR1 and CDR2 sequences are SGHTA and FQGTGA. This CDR3 comprises 14 residues. V lost 5 bases and J lost 3; bases outside the gene matches: 7. The CDR3 loop is CASSPSGGYYEQYF. Here the CDR3 DNA reads TGTGCCAGCAGCCCCTCGGGGGGTTACTACGAGCAGTACTTC.

V is TRBV5-1 and J is TRBJ2-1, with 11 bases fitting TRBD2. CDR3 size: 15 residues. V dropped 5 bases and J dropped 10; count of bases not matched to a gene: 11. CDR1 is SGHRS and CDR2 is YFSETQ in the germline V gene. The CDR3 DNA follows: TGCGCCAGCAGTCTGACTCCTAGCGGGGGGCCGGAGCAGTTCTTC. Translation gives CASSLTPSGGPEQFF.

The V and J genes are TRBV11-2 and TRBJ1-1, with 8 bases matching TRBD1. The CDR3 runs to 14 residues. Per germline, CDR1 SGHAT and CDR2 FQNNGV. J was trimmed by 5 bases and V by 1 base; bases with no gene match: 3. CDR3 loop: CASSLGQGATEAFF. Here the CDR3 DNA reads TGTGCCAGCAGCTTAGGGCAGGGGGCAACTGAAGCTTTCTTT.

The V call is TRBV5-1, the J call TRBJ2-2, with TRBD1 matching 10 bases. V was clipped by 3 bases and J by 5 bases; unmatched bases: 1. Germline assignment: CDR1 SGHRS and CDR2 YFSETQ. The CDR3 covers 14 residues. CDR3 protein: CASSWGQGTGELFF. CDR3 coding DNA: TGCGCCAGCAGCTGGGGACAGGGGACCGGGGAGCTGTTTTTT.

The chain carries TRBV19 and TRBJ1-1, with 7 bases fitting TRBD1. The CDR3 totals 15 residues. Germline CDR1 LNHDA, CDR2 SQIVND (reference sequence). J gave up 0 bases and V 8 bases, and 9 bases lay outside the gene matches. The chain's CDR3 is CASEPGQSMNTEAFF. CDR3 sequence (DNA): TGTGCCAGTGAACCGGGACAGAGTATGAACACTGAAGCTTTCTTT.